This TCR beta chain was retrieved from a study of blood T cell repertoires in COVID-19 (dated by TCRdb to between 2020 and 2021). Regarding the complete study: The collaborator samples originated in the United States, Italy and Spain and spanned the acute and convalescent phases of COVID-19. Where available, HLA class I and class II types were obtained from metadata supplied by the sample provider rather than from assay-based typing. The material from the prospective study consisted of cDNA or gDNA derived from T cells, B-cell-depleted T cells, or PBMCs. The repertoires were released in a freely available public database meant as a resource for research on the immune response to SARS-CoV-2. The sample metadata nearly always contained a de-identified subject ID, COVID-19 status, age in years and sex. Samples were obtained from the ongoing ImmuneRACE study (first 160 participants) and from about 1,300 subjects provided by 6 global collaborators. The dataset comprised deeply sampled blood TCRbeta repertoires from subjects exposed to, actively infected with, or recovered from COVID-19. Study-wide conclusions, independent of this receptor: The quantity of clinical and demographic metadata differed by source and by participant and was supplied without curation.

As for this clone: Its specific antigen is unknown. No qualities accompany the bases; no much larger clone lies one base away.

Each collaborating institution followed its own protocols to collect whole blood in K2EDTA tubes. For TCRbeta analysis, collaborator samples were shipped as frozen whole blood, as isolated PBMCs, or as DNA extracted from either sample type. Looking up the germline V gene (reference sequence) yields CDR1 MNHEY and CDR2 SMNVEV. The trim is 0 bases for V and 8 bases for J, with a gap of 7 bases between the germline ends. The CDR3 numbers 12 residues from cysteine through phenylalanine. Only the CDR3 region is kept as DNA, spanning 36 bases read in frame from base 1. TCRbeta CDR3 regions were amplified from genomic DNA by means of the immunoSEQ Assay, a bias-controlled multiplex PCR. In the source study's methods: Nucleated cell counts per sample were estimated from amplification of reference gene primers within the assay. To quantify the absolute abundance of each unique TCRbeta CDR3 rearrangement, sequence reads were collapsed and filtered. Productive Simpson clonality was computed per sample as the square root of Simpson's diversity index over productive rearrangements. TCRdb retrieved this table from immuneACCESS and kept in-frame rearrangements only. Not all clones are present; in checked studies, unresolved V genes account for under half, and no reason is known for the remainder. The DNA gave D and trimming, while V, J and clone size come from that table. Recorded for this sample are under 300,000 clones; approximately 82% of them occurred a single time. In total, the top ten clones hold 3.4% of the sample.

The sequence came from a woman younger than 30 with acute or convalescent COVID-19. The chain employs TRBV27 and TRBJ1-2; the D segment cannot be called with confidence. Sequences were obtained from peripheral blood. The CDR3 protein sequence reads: CASSLSGRGYTF. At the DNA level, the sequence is TGTGCCAGCAGTTTATCTGGGAGGGGCTACACCTTC.